This TCR beta chain was recorded in a study of graft-versus-host responses after intestinal transplantation. In the study overall: Transplant types were multivisceral, liver-intestinal, or isolated intestinal. All recipients were given anti-thymocyte globulin induction, and tacrolimus and steroids were then administered for 2 to 4 years. Findings of the study overall: Patients with graft-donor T cell macrochimerism had high graft-versus-host to host-versus-graft clonal ratios in allografts. The authors found GvH clones in recipient marrow, some appearing first in ileum or blood.

The table came from immunoSEQ multiplex PCR; TCRdb's copy has only in-frame clones and leaves some out. The sample carries about 90,000 clones, 75% to 90% recorded once. A note on this clone: As yet, its antigen is unknown.

This CDR3 spans 17 amino acids. Trimming at V came to 0 bases and at J to 2 bases, leaving 6 bases not matched to a gene. In germline, CDR1 is MNHEY, CDR2 SMNVEV (reference sequence). The sequencing here drew on unstimulated CD8+ T cells sorted from spleen or lymph node cells, taken before intestinal transplant. The source is a human donor who received an intestinal transplant. This sequence joins TRBV27 and TRBJ1-2; 10 positions agree with TRBD1. This CDR3 is CASSLSGQGTLNYGYTF. Written as DNA, the CDR3 is TGTGCCAGCAGTTTATCGGGACAGGGGACCCTAAACTATGGCTACACCTTC.